This T cell receptor beta chain was documented in a study of blood T cell repertoires in COVID-19. Per the authors' pipeline: The authors estimated nucleated cell counts from reference gene primer amplification. Measured with immunoSEQ multiplex PCR; TCRdb has only the in-frame clones, and not every one. That table is the source of V, J and clone size, and D and trimming were worked out from the DNA. The repertoire has roughly 250,000 clones, around nine tenths of them found once; the top ten carry 1.5% to 2%. Germline assignment: CDR1 MNHEY and CDR2 SMNVEV (reference sequence). V was shortened by 8 bases and J by 3 bases, with 13 bases between the two germline ends. This CDR3 has 13 amino acids. All recovered Cohort 3 donors got two negative PCRs, got clearance, or saw symptom resolution.

Sequences were obtained from PBMCs or T cells enriched from blood (not recorded which). This chain uses TRBV27 with TRBJ2-5; D possibly corresponds to TRBD2 (5 bases). The TCR comes from a woman aged 18-35 years who had recovered from COVID-19. The DNA for the CDR3 is TGTGCCAGCGGGAGACGGTGGGAAGAGACCCAGTACTTC. Residues: CASGRRWEETQYF.